This TCR beta chain was identified during a study of Graves' ophthalmopathy and Graves' hyperthyroidism. Across the whole study: Peripheral blood was collected at initial diagnosis, before any treatment. Study findings and constraints: Both a roughly 70% sensitivity and an approximately 72% specificity characterized the model's predictions of ophthalmopathy progression.

This clonotype was observed a handful of times. No antigen is known for it. PBMCs were obtained from roughly 9.5 ml of fresh peripheral blood. Amplifying from RNA transcripts, the study obtained TCR beta CDR3 regions. Scientists carried out first-round RT-PCR using HTBI primers and then a second-round multiplex PCR. Each CDR3 protein is one row after TCRdb ran MiXCR on the multiplex PCR reads. Of under 350,000 distinct CDR3 sequences listed, 15% to 20% are singletons. V shed 0 bases and J shed 2 bases, with 7 bases lying between them. This CDR3 contains 14 residues. CDR1 and CDR2 from the germline V gene are MNHEY and SVGAGI.

The V call is TRBV6-5, the J call TRBJ1-1, with D uncertain. Sequencing was carried out using peripheral blood. This TCR came from an adult man with Graves' ophthalmopathy. The CDR3 reads CASSYSGRNTEAFF. The DNA for the CDR3 is TGTGCCAGCAGTTACTCGGGCCGAAACACTGAAGCTTTCTTT.